These 14 T cell receptor beta chains were all obtained from the same sample, sequenced in a study of blood T cell repertoires in COVID-19. The table came from immunoSEQ multiplex PCR; TCRdb's copy has only in-frame clones and leaves some out. The table includes a few hundred thousand clones, 70% to 90% detected once. The source material was peripheral blood. The source of these receptors is a woman aged 50 to 60 with COVID-19, enrolled during active disease.

This clone was counted a single time. The chain has TRBV15 and TRBJ2-7; the D gene is possibly TRBD1 (6 bases). Germline lookup yields CDR1 LNHNV and CDR2 YYDKDF (reference sequence). This CDR3 contains 13 residues. The V end lost 0 bases, the J end lost 4 bases, and 7 bases lay between the germline ends. CDR3 loop: CATSRDGQYEQYF. In DNA form, the CDR3 reads TGTGCCACCAGCAGAGACGGACAGTACGAGCAGTACTTC.

The rearrangement uses TRBV11-2 and TRBJ2-7; the D is unclear. The V gene lost 6 bases and the J gene lost 4 bases, with 7 bases spanning the gap. The CDR3 is 11 amino acids. The V gene's germline CDR1 is SGHAT and CDR2 FQNNGV. CDR3 in DNA: TGTGCCAGCAGTCGTCAGTACGAGCAGTACGTC. It encodes CASSRQYEQYV.

This chain uses TRBV2 with TRBJ1-6; possibly TRBD1 for D (5 bases). V was pared by 5 bases and J by 14 bases, with 19 bases between. The CDR3 loop spans 14 amino acids. CDR1 SNHLY and CDR2 FYNNEI come from the germline V gene. This CDR3 is CASSFDSSIPALHF. The CDR3 bases are TGTGCCAGCAGTTTCGACAGCAGCATTCCGGCCCTCCACTTT.

V usage is TRBV28 and J usage is TRBJ1-4; possible D gene TRBD1, 5 bases. The CDR3 length is 14 residues. V shed 7 bases and J shed 6 bases, with 15 bases lying between them. Germline V gene lookup returns CDR1 MDHEN and CDR2 SYDVKM. In DNA, the CDR3 is TGTGCCAGCACCCCTGGAGGGGCCGATGAAAAACTGTTTTTT. Translation gives CASTPGGADEKLFF.

The CDR3 loop reads CASSVSGTGGSGELFF. The CDR3 DNA follows: TGTGCCAGCAGCGTATCCGGGACAGGGGGGTCCGGGGAGCTGTTTTTT. The chain couples TRBV9 to TRBJ2-2; 11 bases line up with TRBD1. CDR1 SGDLS and CDR2 YYNGEE come from the germline V gene. J gave up 6 bases and V 1 base, and 5 bases lay outside the gene matches. This CDR3 spans 16 amino acids.

The chain couples TRBV7-8 to TRBJ2-1; the match to TRBD2 covers 10 bases. V shed 6 bases and J 0 bases; nucleotides not matched to a gene: 8. The V gene's germline CDR1 is SGHVS and CDR2 FQNEAQ. The CDR3 length is 17 residues. CDR3 loop: CASRVLAGTPSYNEQFF. The DNA of the CDR3 is TGTGCCAGCAGAGTACTAGCGGGGACCCCCTCCTACAATGAGCAGTTCTTC. Based on the CDR3 plus reference TRBV7-8 and TRBJ2-1, the full variable domain is GAGVSQSPRYKVAKRGQDVALRCDPISGHVSLFWYQQALGQGPEFLTYFQNEAQLDKSGLPSDRFFAERPEGSVSTLKIQRTQQEDSAVYLCASRVLAGTPSYNEQFFGPGTRLTVL.

In this sample, this clone turned up once. The V call is TRBV4-3, the J call TRBJ2-3; 8 bases fit TRBD2. CDR1 is LGHNA, CDR2 YSLEER, per germline. Germline trimming cut 0 bases from V and 5 bases from J; bases unmatched to any gene: 7. This CDR3 spans 16 amino acids. CDR3 DNA sequence: TGCGCCAGCAGCCAAGAGGTTGCGGGGGGTGGAGATACGCAGTATTTT. It codes for CASSQEVAGGGDTQYF.

The rearrangement links TRBV28 to TRBJ2-7; TRBD1 matches 7 bases. V shed 3 bases and J 0 bases; nucleotides not matched to a gene: 5. This CDR3 spans 15 amino acids. Germline V gene sequence: CDR1 MDHEN, CDR2 SYDVKM. CDR3 loop: CASSFLGQSSYEQYF. CDR3 in DNA: TGTGCCAGCAGTTTCCTGGGACAGAGCTCCTACGAGCAGTACTTC.

This sequence joins TRBV11-2 and TRBJ1-2; D gene unclear. V was shortened by 0 bases and J by 8 bases, with 10 bases between the two germline ends. Germline assignment: CDR1 SGHAT and CDR2 FQNNGV. This CDR3 is 13 amino acids long. CDR3 loop: CASSLDAGLGYTF. The CDR3, as DNA: TGTGCCAGCAGCTTAGATGCAGGCCTAGGCTACACCTTC.

This chain uses TRBV10-2 with TRBJ2-1; D perhaps matches TRBD2 (7 bases). The CDR3 sequence is 15 residues long. Trimming removed 2 bases from V and 8 bases from J, with 16 bases in between. Germline loops: CDR1 WSHSY, CDR2 SAAADI. In DNA form, the CDR3 reads TGCGCCAGCAGTGAGGCGGGGGCCTTCAATTATGAGCAGTTCTTC. Residues: CASSEAGAFNYEQFF.

This sequence joins TRBV18 and TRBJ2-3; 13 positions agree with TRBD2. This CDR3 region has 16 residues. The V segment lost 4 bases and the J segment 2 bases; nucleotides outside the gene matches: 3. Germline assignment: CDR1 KGHSH and CDR2 LQKENI. The CDR3 DNA sequence: TGTGCCAGCTCACTGACTAGCGGGGGGCTCACAGATACGCAGTATTTT. As protein: CASSLTSGGLTDTQYF.

The chain has TRBV5-1 and TRBJ2-2; TRBD1 aligns across 9 bases. Germline-derived CDR1 and CDR2 are SGHRS and YFSETQ. J gave up 7 bases and V 5 bases, and 12 bases lay outside the gene matches. This CDR3 has 16 amino acids. For the CDR3, the DNA is TGCGCCAGCAGGCCAACCGGGACAGGGTATGGCGGGGAGCTGTTTTTT. Translated: CASRPTGTGYGGELFF.

V and J are TRBV19 and TRBJ1-5; perhaps TRBD1 as D (6 bases). Germline CDR1 is LNHDA and CDR2 is SQIVND (reference sequence). V shed 7 bases and J shed 8 bases, with 21 bases lying between them. CDR3 length: 15 residues. The CDR3 nucleotides read TGTGCCAGTATGGGCAGGGGAAACTTTGTTGAGCCCCAGCATTTT. It yields the protein CASMGRGNFVEPQHF.

J is TRBJ2-3 and V is TRBV19; 9 bases match TRBD2. The CDR3 runs 18 residues. V trimming: 0 bases; J trimming: 0 bases; junction bases outside the gene matches: 7. The germline gives CDR1 LNHDA, CDR2 SQIVND (reference sequence). The CDR3 region is CASSIEGSGGPSTDTQYF. DNA of the CDR3: TGTGCCAGTAGTATAGAAGGTAGCGGGGGCCCTAGCACAGATACGCAGTATTTT.